The source of this T cell receptor beta chain is a study of cytomegalovirus exposure and HLA in healthy donors. Notes on the study in general: Three chains linked to CMV were shown in vitro to be specific for CMV antigens. A later analysis linked a missense DCLRE1C variant to TCR beta V- and J-gene trimming.

In the case of this clone: Its target is not known.

The germline V gene encodes CDR1 SGHDT and CDR2 YYEEEE. V lost 1 base, J lost 8 bases, and 10 bases lay in between. The CDR3 covers 14 residues. Primers for the PCR totalled 60 Vbeta and 13 Jbeta. Clones were read by immunoSEQ multiplex PCR, and TCRdb kept only the in-frame ones, dropping some. The sample carries approximately 90,000 clones, 76% recorded once. Nominally healthy donors provided the samples, though records likely missed some immune exposures. V and J are TRBV5-6 and TRBJ1-6; possible D gene TRBD1, 5 bases. The sample comprised PBMCs. The receptor was isolated from a man aged 35 to 55 in good health and CMV-seronegative. The CDR3 spells CASSLWGLDSPLHF. CDR3 nucleotides: TGTGCCAGCAGCTTGTGGGGCTTGGATTCACCCCTCCACTTT.